Listed below are T cell receptor beta chains from one sample, sequenced in a study of monozygotic twins with inflammatory bowel disease. Following a re-call of the 5' RACE reads, TCRdb has one entry per CDR3 protein and lacks DNA. This sample's table reports 350,000 to 500,000 distinct CDR3 sequences. What was sequenced was blood. The receptors were sampled from a human donor with ulcerative colitis or Crohn's disease, or a healthy co-twin of an affected twin (not recorded which). The CDR3 runs from the conserved cysteine through the conserved F or W. Each record gives: V gene, J gene, CDR3 protein.

V gene: TRBV29-1
J gene: TRBJ1-1
CDR3 protein: CSVDRNTEAFF

V gene: TRBV7-9
J gene: TRBJ2-7
CDR3 protein: CASSSGEAVLYEQYF

V gene: TRBV7-3
J gene: TRBJ1-1
CDR3 protein: CASSLKPWGMGTTEAFF

V gene: TRBV9
J gene: TRBJ1-1
CDR3 protein: CASSVGSQNTEAFF

V gene: TRBV5-1
J gene: TRBJ2-1
CDR3 protein: CASSLAAVPNEQFF

V gene: TRBV4-2
J gene: TRBJ1-1
CDR3 protein: CASSQDTTTGTGTEAFF

V gene: TRBV20-1
J gene: TRBJ2-1
CDR3 protein: CSARDHPGLAGVSNEQFF

V gene: TRBV5-1
J gene: TRBJ2-1
CDR3 protein: CASSLGGDSSYNEQFF

V gene: TRBV7-9
J gene: TRBJ1-2
CDR3 protein: CASSLEPNNYGYTF

V gene: TRBV10-3
J gene: TRBJ1-2
CDR3 protein: CAIRPQESYGYTF

V gene: TRBV7-3
J gene: TRBJ2-3
CDR3 protein: CASSLTGTSGVTDTQYF

V gene: TRBV20-1
J gene: TRBJ2-3
CDR3 protein: CSARWTSFLTSTDTQYF

V gene: TRBV5-5
J gene: TRBJ1-2
CDR3 protein: CASRTALNYGYTF

V gene: TRBV6-2/TRBV6-3
J gene: TRBJ2-7
CDR3 protein: CASRQQGTTYEQYF

V gene: TRBV5-1
J gene: TRBJ2-5
CDR3 protein: CASSLTSVETQYF

V gene: TRBV5-1
J gene: TRBJ1-5
CDR3 protein: CASSLDGGNQPQHF

V gene: TRBV18
J gene: TRBJ1-1
CDR3 protein: CASSPPIYIGYTEAFF

V gene: TRBV4-2
J gene: TRBJ1-2
CDR3 protein: CASSQSYRGHGYTF